The T cell receptor beta chain under discussion was sequenced for a study of blood T cell repertoires in COVID-19. Study-wide context: The analysed material was cDNA or gDNA that came from T cells, B-cell-depleted T cells, or PBMCs.

The CDR3 is 15 residues long. Trimming removed 1 base at V and 2 bases at J, with 10 bases between. Germline assignment: CDR1 SGHTA and CDR2 FQGNSA. Per the original data handling: Researchers report that nucleated cell counts were estimated from reference gene primer amplification. TCRdb's table, derived via immunoSEQ multiplex PCR, lists solely in-frame clones and lacks some. V and J calls and clone size are copied from that table; D and trimming were computed from the DNA. Of approximately 71,000 clones in the sample, roughly 82% were seen once. The sequenced sample consisted of peripheral blood. The receptor was isolated from a woman at least 80 years old with acute or convalescent COVID-19. The V gene is TRBV7-2, the J gene TRBJ2-3; TRBD2 is a possible D gene (6 bases). CDR3 sequence reads: CASSLVDYPTDTQYF. CDR3 nucleotides: TGTGCCAGCAGCTTAGTGGACTACCCCACAGATACGCAGTATTTT.